This T cell receptor (beta chain) was documented in a study of technical replicates of blood from several donors listed by TCRdb under 2017. The CDR3 spans 17 residues, from the cysteine through the phenylalanine. Just the 51-base CDR3 DNA is kept, in frame starting at base 1. CDR1 and CDR2, per the germline V gene (reference sequence), are LNHDA and SQIVND. Relative to germline, V is 6 bases shorter and J is 2 bases shorter, with 21 bases between their ends. Comments on this clone: Which antigen it targets is not known. There are no base qualities to consult, and no much larger clone falls within one base.

The library was prepared using the immunoSEQ multiplex PCR assay. What TCRdb holds here is the immuneACCESS table cut down to in-frame rearrangements. Part of the clones is not present; checked against another copy, under half of the missing clones reflect an unresolved V gene, and the others are unexplained. In all, the sample holds about 74,000 clones, and approximately 95% of those were seen once. More than 0.25% of the sample comes from the top ten. The chain links TRBV19 with TRBJ2-3, with a tentative D gene TRBD2 over 6 matching bases. Material: T cells isolated from PBMCs. The TCR was taken from a human donor in good health. The CDR3 protein is CASSLRSAGLHTDTQYF. The DNA sequence follows: TGTGCCAGTAGCCTGCGAAGCGCGGGACTCCACACAGATACGCAGTATTTT. Supplemented by the reference TRBV19 and TRBJ2-3 proteins around the CDR3, the complete variable domain is DGGITQSPKYLFRKEGQNVTLSCEQNLNHDAMYWYRQDPGQGLRLIYYSQIVNDFQKGDIAEGYSVSREKKESFPLTVTSAQKNPTAFYLCASSLRSAGLHTDTQYFGPGTRLTVL.